The entry below gives a single T cell receptor beta chain sequence along with its context. Its antigen is currently not known. Base qualities were left out, and no much larger clone turns up one base away. The same CDR3 is also encoded by other DNA sequences in this sample. TCRbeta CDR3 regions were amplified from genomic DNA using the immunoSEQ Assay, a bias-controlled multiplex PCR. The paper's data handling went like this. The number of nucleated cells in each sample was estimated from the amplification of reference gene primers within the assay. To quantify the absolute abundance of each unique TCRbeta CDR3 rearrangement, sequence reads were collapsed and filtered. Productive Simpson clonality was computed per sample as the square root of Simpson's diversity index over productive rearrangements. TCRdb took this table from immuneACCESS and kept in-frame rearrangements with V and J called. Such tables lack part of the clones; where checked against another copy, unresolved V genes explain under half of the gap, and the rest is unexplained. Clone size and V and J calls were adopted from that table, with D and trimming inferred from the DNA. The sample includes almost 250,000 clones, with more than 75% observed a single time. Under 2% of the sample lies in the top ten.

This sample is part of a study of blood T cell repertoires in COVID-19 (TCRdb year 2020). For the wider study: Samples from collaborators originated in the United States, Italy and Spain and spanned both the acute and convalescent phases of COVID-19. HLA class I and class II types, where available, came from metadata supplied by the sample provider rather than from assay-based typing. Samples came from the ongoing ImmuneRACE study (first 160 participants) plus 1,254 subjects from 6 global collaborators. The sample metadata nearly always contained a de-identified subject ID, COVID-19 status, age in years and sex. The repertoires were released in a freely available public database intended as a resource for research on the immune response to SARS-CoV-2. The prospective study material was composed of cDNA or gDNA derived from T cells, B-cell-depleted T cells, or PBMCs. Deeply sampled blood TCRbeta repertoires from subjects exposed to, actively infected with, or recovered from COVID-19 were included in the dataset.

Another Seattle source contributed samples from volunteer blood donors who had recovered from COVID-19. Whole blood was collected in K2EDTA tubes by collaborating institutions according to the institutions' own protocols. For TCRbeta analysis, collaborator samples were shipped as frozen whole blood, as isolated PBMCs, or as DNA extracted from either sample type. Taken from the germline V gene, the CDR1 and CDR2 loops are MDHEN and SYDVKM. The CDR3 measures 15 amino acids from cysteine to phenylalanine. The entry retains the CDR3 DNA only, 45 bases that are in frame from base 1. Deletion took 6 bases off V and 0 bases off J, with a span of 12 bases between the germline ends. Overall study outcomes, separate from this receptor: How much clinical and demographic metadata was included differed by source and by participant, and the metadata was provided uncurated.

The TCR was taken from a woman aged 55-69 years who had recovered from COVID-19. The sequenced sample was peripheral blood. Recombination connected TRBV28 to TRBJ1-5; TRBD1 could be the D gene, as 6 bases match. Here the CDR3 is given as CASSPDSYSNQPQHF. The DNA reads TGTGCCAGCAGCCCGGACAGTTATAGCAATCAGCCCCAGCATTTT.